The clone carrying this T cell receptor beta chain has at least ten counts. Combining a sample-barcoded 5' primer with a J-beta primer mix, a second PCR ran for roughly 7 to 11 cycles. TCRdb re-called the 5' RACE reads with MiXCR, one entry per CDR3 protein. Among around 710,000 distinct CDR3 sequences, around 40% were seen once, and the ten largest hold 20% to 25%. This record comes from a study of blood T cells in healthy people across ages. Per germline, CDR1 DFQATT and CDR2 SNEGSKA (reference sequence). The CDR3 extends over 16 amino acids. Between the trimmed V and J ends, which lost 3 bases and 8 bases, there was a span of 25 bases.

Sequencing used blood. This chain uses TRBV20-1 with TRBJ1-2; possible D gene TRBD1, 6 bases. This TCR derives from a woman aged 60-70 years in good health. The CDR3 sequence is CSARAGDKTGRSGYTF. The DNA for the CDR3 is TGCAGTGCTAGGGCGGGGGATAAAACAGGGAGGTCCGGCTACACCTTC.